These T cell receptor beta chains were read from a single sample in a study of T cells after yellow fever vaccination. MiXCR, applied by TCRdb to the 5' RACE reads, yields one record per CDR3 protein. Of 100,000 to 150,000 distinct CDR3 sequences detected, 13% to 15% appear once; the ten largest clones hold 43%. The material sequenced was CD8+ T cells sorted from PBMCs, taken 5 days after the yellow fever booster vaccination. The receptors come from a man aged 18 to 29 who received the YFV17D yellow fever vaccine. Both conserved end residues are part of each CDR3. D genes are given only for firm matches. Only some rows state a clone size, as once, few, many or a class for expanded clones.

TRBV7-9	-	-	TRBJ2-3	TGTGCCAGCTCGCTTAGTGGCCCTAGAACAGATACGCAGTATTTT	CASSLSGPRTDTQYF
TRBV5-1	-	-	TRBJ2-1	TGCGCCAGCAGCTTGCTCGCTAAAATGGATGAGCAGTTCTTC	CASSLLAKMDEQFF
TRBV27	many	-	TRBJ2-1	TGTGCCAGCAGTTTACTGGAGAGCTCCTACAATGAGCAGTTCTTC	CASSLLESSYNEQFF
TRBV11-2	many	TRBD2	TRBJ2-2	TGTGCCAGCAGCCTCACACTAGCGGGGGCCGCGAACACCGGGGAGCTGTTTTTT	CASSLTLAGAANTGELFF
TRBV9	-	-	TRBJ2-1	TGTGCCAGCAGCCCAGACCGGTCGGGGGTCGCAAATGAGCAGTTCTTC	CASSPDRSGVANEQFF
TRBV5-4	few	-	TRBJ2-2	TGTGCCAGTAAAGCAGGGACCGGGGAGCTGTTTTTT	CASKAGTGELFF
TRBV4-3	few	TRBD1	TRBJ2-1	TGCGCCAGCAGCCACGGGACAGGGGGTAGCAATGAGCAGTTCTTC	CASSHGTGGSNEQFF
TRBV19	few	-	TRBJ1-1	TGTGCCAGTAGGATGGGGACGGGGACTGAAGCTTTCTTT	CASRMGTGTEAFF
TRBV4-1	few	TRBD2	TRBJ2-1	TGCGCCAGCAGCTATTTGGGCGGGGGGGCCAAGTATGAGCAGTTCTTC	CASSYLGGGAKYEQFF
TRBV7-9	-	TRBD2	TRBJ2-1	TGTGCCAGCATCTCCAGCGGGGGGCTGGACAATGAGCAGTTCTTC	CASISSGGLDNEQFF
TRBV4-1	few	-	TRBJ1-1	TGCGCCAGCAGCCAAGGGACAACCACTGAAGCTTTCTTT	CASSQGTTTEAFF
TRBV7-8	-	TRBD1	TRBJ1-2	TGTGCCAGCAGCGAGGGACAGGGAATCTATGGCTACACCTTC	CASSEGQGIYGYTF
TRBV4-1	few	-	TRBJ1-4	TGCGCCAGCAGCCAAACAGGGTCAACTAATGAAAAACTGTTTTTT	CASSQTGSTNEKLFF
TRBV4-3	few	TRBD1	TRBJ1-6	TGCGCCAGCAGCCAAGACGGGACAGACAATTCACCCCTCCACTTT	CASSQDGTDNSPLHF
TRBV2	few	-	TRBJ1-5	TGTGCCAGCAGGCGCGGTCAGCCCCAGCATTTT	CASRRGQPQHF
TRBV6-5	-	TRBD1	TRBJ1-5	TGTGCCAGCAGTTTCACCCCTCCCGGGACAGGCAATCAGCCCCAGCATTTT	CASSFTPPGTGNQPQHF
TRBV7-3	few	TRBD2	TRBJ2-2	TGTGCCAGCAGCCCAAGCGGGGGGGAGATCGGGGAGCTGTTTTTT	CASSPSGGEIGELFF
TRBV4-2	few	-	TRBJ2-2	TGTGCCAGCAGCCACCTCGGGGATAAGAACACCGGGGAGCTGTTTTTT	CASSHLGDKNTGELFF
TRBV12-3/TRBV12-4	-	TRBD2	TRBJ2-1	TGTGCCAGCAGTAGTAGCGGGGGGGCTACGAGCTCCTACAATGAGCAGTTCTTC	CASSSSGGATSSYNEQFF
TRBV9	few	-	TRBJ2-7	TGTGCCAGCAGCCCACCTTCGGCAGGGTGGGAGCAGTACTTC	CASSPPSAGWEQYF
TRBV3-1	few	-	TRBJ2-7	TGTGCCAGCAGCCAAGAACTGGGGCCTAGTCGGTACTTC	CASSQELGPSRYF
TRBV2	many	-	TRBJ1-2	TGTGCCAGCAGTGCGGGGGGTGGCTATGGCTACACCTTC	CASSAGGGYGYTF
TRBV5-4	-	TRBD2	TRBJ2-7	TGTGCCAGCAGGAGAGCGGGGGGCCCTCTGGGGCAGTACTTC	CASRRAGGPLGQYF
TRBV6-2/TRBV6-3	few	-	TRBJ2-7	TGTGCCAGCAGTTACGGGCTAGCATACGAGCAGTACTTC	CASSYGLAYEQYF
TRBV5-1	-	-	TRBJ2-7	TGCGCCAGCAGCTTGGGCGGCAGACACAGCTCCTACGAGCAGTACTTC	CASSLGGRHSSYEQYF
TRBV7-2	many	TRBD1	TRBJ2-1	TGTGCCAGCAGCCTGGACAGGGTCTCCTACAATGAGCAGTTCTTC	CASSLDRVSYNEQFF
TRBV7-9	-	-	TRBJ1-1	TGTGCCAGCAGCCGCACAACCTTGGGGACTGAAGCTTTCTTT	CASSRTTLGTEAFF
TRBV27	-	-	TRBJ1-4	TGTGCCAGCAGTGAGTTGAAACCTAATGAAAAACTGTTTTTT	CASSELKPNEKLFF
TRBV12-3/TRBV12-4	many	-	TRBJ2-1	TGTGCCAGCAGTTTAGGGGCCGCGTCCTACAATGAGCAGTTCTTC	CASSLGAASYNEQFF
TRBV6-6	-	-	TRBJ2-3	TGTGCCAGCAGTAGACCTGACGATACGCAGTATTTT	CASSRPDDTQYF
TRBV4-1	few	-	TRBJ2-3	TGCGCCAGCAGCCAGATTGCGGGAGATACGCAGTATTTT	CASSQIAGDTQYF
TRBV12-3/TRBV12-4	-	TRBD1	TRBJ2-5	TGTGCCAGCAGTGGGACAGTCCGAGAGACCCAGTACTTC	CASSGTVRETQYF
TRBV14	few	-	TRBJ2-4	TGTGCCAGCAGCCAACAGACGCAGGGGGCCAAAAACATTCAGTACTTC	CASSQQTQGAKNIQYF
TRBV7-2	-	-	TRBJ2-1	TGTGCCAGCAGCCCATTAGGCCCTCTGTATGAGCAGTTCTTC	CASSPLGPLYEQFF
TRBV6-2/TRBV6-3	-	-	TRBJ2-6	TGTGCCAGCAGTTACGCAGTAGTTGGGGCCAACGTCCTGACTTTC	CASSYAVVGANVLTF
TRBV4-2	few	-	TRBJ2-5	TGTGCCAGCAGCCCGATGCTTCTAGAGGTAGAGACCCAGTACTTC	CASSPMLLEVETQYF
TRBV2	many	TRBD2	TRBJ2-2	TGTGCCAGCAGCACCCGTCTCCTAGCGGGGGCGAACACCGGGGAGCTGTTTTTT	CASSTRLLAGANTGELFF
TRBV9	-	-	TRBJ1-1	TGTGCCAGCAGCCCTACACAGCGGGGTACTGAAGCTTTCTTT	CASSPTQRGTEAFF
TRBV5-6	-	TRBD2	TRBJ2-1	TGTGCCAGCAGCCCGGGACTAGCGGGGGGGCCCTACAATGAGCAGTTCTTC	CASSPGLAGGPYNEQFF
TRBV24-1	-	-	TRBJ1-5	TGTGCCACAAGGGAGGGTCAGCCCCAGCATTTT	CATREGQPQHF